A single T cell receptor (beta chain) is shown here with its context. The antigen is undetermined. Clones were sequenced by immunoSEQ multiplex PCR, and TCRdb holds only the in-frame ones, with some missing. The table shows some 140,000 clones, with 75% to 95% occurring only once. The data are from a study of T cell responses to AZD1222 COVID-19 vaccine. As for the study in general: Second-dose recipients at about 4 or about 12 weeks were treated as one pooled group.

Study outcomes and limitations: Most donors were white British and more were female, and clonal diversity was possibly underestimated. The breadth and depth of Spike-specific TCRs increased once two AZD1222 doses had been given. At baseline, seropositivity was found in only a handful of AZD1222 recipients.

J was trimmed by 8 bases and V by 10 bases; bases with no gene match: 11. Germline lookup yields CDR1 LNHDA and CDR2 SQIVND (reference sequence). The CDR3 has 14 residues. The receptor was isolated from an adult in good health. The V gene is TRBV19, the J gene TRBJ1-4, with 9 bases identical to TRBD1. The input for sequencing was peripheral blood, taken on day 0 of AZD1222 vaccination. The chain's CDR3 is CATTGGEPGEKLFF. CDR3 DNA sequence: TGTGCCACTACAGGGGGCGAGCCCGGAGAAAAACTGTTTTTT. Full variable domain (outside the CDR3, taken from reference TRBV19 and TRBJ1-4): DGGITQSPKYLFRKEGQNVTLSCEQNLNHDAMYWYRQDPGQGLRLIYYSQIVNDFQKGDIAEGYSVSREKKESFPLTVTSAQKNPTAFYLCATTGGEPGEKLFFGSGTQLSVL.